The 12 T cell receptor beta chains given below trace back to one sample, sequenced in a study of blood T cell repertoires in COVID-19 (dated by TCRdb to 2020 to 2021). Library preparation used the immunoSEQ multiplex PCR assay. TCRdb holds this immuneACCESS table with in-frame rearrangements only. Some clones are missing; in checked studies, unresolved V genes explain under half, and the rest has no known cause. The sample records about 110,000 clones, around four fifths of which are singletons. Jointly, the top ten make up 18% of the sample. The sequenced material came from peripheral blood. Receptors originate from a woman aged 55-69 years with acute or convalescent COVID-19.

The CDR3 bases are TGTGCCATACGAGAGACCCCGCGGGGGGAAGAGACCCAGTACTTC. Translating it yields CAIRETPRGEETQYF. The rearrangement links TRBV10-3 to TRBJ2-5, with 8 bases matching TRBD2. Losses at the gene ends were 9 bases for V and 3 bases for J; bases not matched to a gene: 12. This CDR3 has 15 residues. Germline V gene sequence: CDR1 ENHRY, CDR2 SYGVKD.

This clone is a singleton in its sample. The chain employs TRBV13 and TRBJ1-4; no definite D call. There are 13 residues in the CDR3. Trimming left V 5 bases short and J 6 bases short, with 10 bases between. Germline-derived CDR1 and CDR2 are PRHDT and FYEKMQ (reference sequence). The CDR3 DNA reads TGTGCCAGCAGCACTGGAGGAGATGAAAAACTGTTTTTT. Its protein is CASSTGGDEKLFF.

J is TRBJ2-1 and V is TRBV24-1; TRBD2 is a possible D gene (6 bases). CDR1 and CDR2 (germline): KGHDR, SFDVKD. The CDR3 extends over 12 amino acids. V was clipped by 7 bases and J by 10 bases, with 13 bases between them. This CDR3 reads CATSDISGEQFF. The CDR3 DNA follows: TGTGCCACCAGCGACATAAGCGGGGAGCAGTTCTTC.

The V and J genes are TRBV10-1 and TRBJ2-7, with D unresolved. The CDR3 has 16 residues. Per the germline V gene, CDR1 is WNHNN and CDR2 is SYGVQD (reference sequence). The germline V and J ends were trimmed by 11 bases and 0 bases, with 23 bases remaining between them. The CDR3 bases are TGCGCCCCGGCGGAATTCGGCGTGTCGAGCTCCTACGAGCAGTACTTC. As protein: CAPAEFGVSSSYEQYF.

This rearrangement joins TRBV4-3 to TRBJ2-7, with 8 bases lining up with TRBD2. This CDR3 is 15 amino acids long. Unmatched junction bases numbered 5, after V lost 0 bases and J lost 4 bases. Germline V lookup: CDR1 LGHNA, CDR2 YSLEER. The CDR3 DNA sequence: TGCGCCAGCAGCCAAGATAGACTAGCGCAATACGAGCAGTACTTC. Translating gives CASSQDRLAQYEQYF.

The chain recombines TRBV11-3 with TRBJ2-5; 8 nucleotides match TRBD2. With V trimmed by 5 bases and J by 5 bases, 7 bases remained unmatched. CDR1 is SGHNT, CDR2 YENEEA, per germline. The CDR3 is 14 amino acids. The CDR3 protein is CASSLSGSEETQYF. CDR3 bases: TGTGCCAGCAGCCTCAGCGGGAGTGAGGAGACCCAGTACTTC.

The CDR3 region has the DNA TGTGCCAGTAAAACTAGCGGCCAGGGCAATGAGCAGTTCTTC. Translation: CASKTSGQGNEQFF. The chain links TRBV19 to TRBJ2-1; 8 nucleotides line up with TRBD2. Losses at the gene ends were 7 bases for V and 6 bases for J; bases not matched to a gene: 8. CDR1 and CDR2 (germline): LNHDA, SQIVND (reference sequence). The CDR3 totals 14 residues.

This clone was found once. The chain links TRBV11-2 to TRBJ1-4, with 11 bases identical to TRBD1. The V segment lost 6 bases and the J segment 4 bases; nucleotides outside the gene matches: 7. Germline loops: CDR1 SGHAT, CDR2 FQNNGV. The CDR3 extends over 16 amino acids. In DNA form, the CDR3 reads TGTGCCAGCAGACACCCGGGGACAGGGGGTAATGAAAAACTGTTTTTT. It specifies CASRHPGTGGNEKLFF. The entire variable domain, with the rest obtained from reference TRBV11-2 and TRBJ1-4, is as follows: EAGVAQSPRYKIIEKRQSVAFWCNPISGHATLYWYQQILGQGPKLLIQFQNNGVVDDSQLPKDRFSAERLKGVDSTLKIQPAKLEDSAVYLCASRHPGTGGNEKLFFGSGTQLSVL.

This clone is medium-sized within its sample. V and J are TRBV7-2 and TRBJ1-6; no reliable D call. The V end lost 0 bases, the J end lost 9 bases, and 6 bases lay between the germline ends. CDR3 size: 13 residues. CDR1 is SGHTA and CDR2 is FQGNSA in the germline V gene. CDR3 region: CASSLAEASPLHF. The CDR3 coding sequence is TGTGCCAGCAGCTTAGCCGAAGCTTCACCCCTCCACTTT.

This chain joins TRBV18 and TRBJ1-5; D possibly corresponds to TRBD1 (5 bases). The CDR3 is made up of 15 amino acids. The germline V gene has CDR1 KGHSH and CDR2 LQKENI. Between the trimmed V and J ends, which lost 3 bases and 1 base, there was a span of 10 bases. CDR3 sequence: CASSPEQASNQPQHF. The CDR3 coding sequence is TGTGCCAGCTCACCGGAACAGGCCAGCAATCAGCCCCAGCATTTT.

CDR3 coding DNA: TGTGCCAGCAGCCCAGGGGTGGACAGGGTGAACACTGAAGCTTTCTTT. Translated: CASSPGVDRVNTEAFF. The chain carries TRBV6-6 and TRBJ1-1; 8 bases map to TRBD1. The CDR3 is 16 amino acids. CDR1 MNHNY and CDR2 SVGAGI come from the germline V gene (reference sequence). V trimming: 6 bases; J trimming: 0 bases; junction bases outside the gene matches: 9.

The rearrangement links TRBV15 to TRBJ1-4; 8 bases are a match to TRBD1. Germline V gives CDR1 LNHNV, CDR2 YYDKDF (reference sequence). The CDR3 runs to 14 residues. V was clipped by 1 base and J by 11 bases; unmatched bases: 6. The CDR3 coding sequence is TGTGCCACCAGCAGAGCAGACAGGGGCGGCAAACTGTTTTTT. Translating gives CATSRADRGGKLFF.